The present TCR beta chain was sequenced within a study of T cell repertoires in cytomegalovirus infection. Study-level results: It was HLA-C-restricted CMV-specific TCR beta clonotypes that dominated the response ex vivo. The cumulative frequency of public TCR beta families distinguished individuals who carried CMV together with the relevant HLA.

The CDR3 sequence is 12 residues long. V was trimmed by 7 bases and J by 10 bases, leaving 14 bases between them. The germline CDR1 and CDR2 sequences are ENHRY and SYGVKD. This clonotype turned up a few times. Its antigen is still unknown. TCRdb re-called the reads with MiXCR, one entry per CDR3 protein. The sample consists of roughly 630,000 distinct CDR3 sequences, roughly a quarter of them appearing once. The TCR comes from a human donor in good health (CMV status not recorded). Some clones in this sample may be carry-over from other donors' samples. V and J are TRBV10-3 and TRBJ2-1; D not resolved. Sequenced input: CD8+ T cells from PBMCs. Written as DNA, the CDR3 is TGTGCCATCAATATGGGATCCGGGGAGCAGTTCTTC. Residues: CAINMGSGEQFF.